Following are 12 T cell receptor beta chains from one sample sequenced in a study of blood T cell repertoires in COVID-19 (dated by TCRdb to the early 2020s). The library relied on the immunoSEQ multiplex PCR assay. TCRdb limited this immuneACCESS table to in-frame rearrangements with V and J called. A share of clones is missing; checked studies link under half to unresolved V genes, and the rest is unexplained. This sample comprises fewer than 350,000 clones, about 89% of them detected only once. Just under 9% of the sample lies in the top ten. Sequencing used peripheral blood. The receptors were gathered from a man aged 35 to 55 with active or convalescent COVID-19.

About this clone itself: Compared with germline, one end of the junction differs, possibly owing to a read error. V is TRBV7-3 and J is TRBJ1-2; the D is unclear. The germline V gene encodes CDR1 SGHTA and CDR2 FQGTGA. The CDR3 is 12 amino acids. The CDR3 reads CASTLPKDGYTF. CDR3 nucleotides: TGTGCCAGCACCTTACCTAAAGATGGCTACACCTTC.

The chain couples TRBV6-2 or TRBV6-3 to TRBJ2-1, with TRBD2 matching 11 bases. This CDR3 is 17 amino acids long. V was clipped by 2 bases and J by 2 bases; unmatched bases: 5. Germline lookup yields CDR1 MNHEY and CDR2 SVGEGT. This chain's CDR3 is CASSYPTSGETYNEQFF. CDR3 sequence (DNA): TGTGCCAGCAGTTACCCGACTAGCGGGGAAACCTACAATGAGCAGTTCTTC.

This chain links TRBV5-6 with TRBJ1-2, with a tentative D call TRBD1 (6 bases). The germline V and J ends were trimmed by 4 bases and 3 bases, with 16 bases remaining between them. Germline loops: CDR1 SGHDT, CDR2 YYEEEE. The CDR3 is 15 residues long. Written as DNA, the CDR3 is TGTGCCAGCAGCCCTTCCGTGGACAGAGACTATGGCTACACCTTC. Protein: CASSPSVDRDYGYTF.

The chain carries TRBV12-3 or TRBV12-4 and TRBJ1-2; D may be TRBD1 (6 bases). With 6 bases removed from V and 4 bases from J, the gap between germline ends came to 12 bases. CDR3 length equals 13 residues. CDR3 bases: TGTGCCAGCAGGAGTACAGGGATCTATGGCTACACCTTC. Translation: CASRSTGIYGYTF.

The chain links TRBV6-5 to TRBJ2-7; 11 bases match TRBD2. The CDR3 runs 14 residues. Trimming cost V 7 bases and J 2 bases; bases outside gene matches: 4. Germline CDR1 and CDR2: MNHEY and SVGAGI. CDR3 region: CASTKLAGAYEQYF. CDR3 in DNA: TGTGCCAGCACCAAACTAGCGGGGGCCTACGAGCAGTACTTC.

This clone appeared once. This chain joins TRBV19 and TRBJ1-2; no clear D. V was trimmed by 5 bases and J by 2 bases, leaving 9 bases between them. CDR3 length: 13 residues. The germline V gene has CDR1 LNHDA and CDR2 SQIVND (reference sequence). This CDR3 reads CASSSGRNYGYTF. The CDR3 nucleotides read TGTGCCAGTAGTTCTGGTCGGAACTATGGCTACACCTTC.

The chain has TRBV2 and TRBJ1-2, with D possibly matching TRBD1 (5 bases). The V end was cut by 1 base, the J end by 8 bases, with 11 bases between. This CDR3 contains 13 residues. Germline V CDR1 and CDR2: SNHLY, FYNNEI. DNA for the CDR3: TGTGCCAGCAGTGAAGACAGGATACGGGGCTACACCTTC. As protein: CASSEDRIRGYTF.

V is TRBV24-1 and J is TRBJ2-1, with 9 bases lining up with TRBD1. In germline, CDR1 is KGHDR, CDR2 SFDVKD. Trimming at V came to 2 bases and at J to 6 bases, leaving 7 bases not matched to a gene. The CDR3 is 16 residues long. CDR3 DNA: TGTGCCACCAGTGATTCACTTGGACAGGGGATCAATGAGCAGTTCTTC. This translates into CATSDSLGQGINEQFF.

This clone was seen only a few times. The chain links TRBV9 to TRBJ2-7, with 11 bases fitting TRBD2. With 4 bases clipped from V and 1 base from J, the junction kept 16 bases outside the gene matches. In germline, CDR1 is SGDLS, CDR2 YYNGEE. The CDR3 has 19 amino acids. CDR3 sequence reads: CASSPLQPSGTSGSYEQYF. CDR3 nucleotide sequence: TGTGCCAGCAGCCCCTTACAACCATCCGGGACTAGCGGATCCTACGAGCAGTACTTC. The full variable domain, its missing parts supplied by reference TRBV9 and TRBJ2-7, is DSGVTQTPKHLITATGQRVTLRCSPRSGDLSVYWYQQSLDQGLQFLIQYYNGEERAKGNILERFSAQQFPDLHSELNLSSLELGDSALYFCASSPLQPSGTSGSYEQYFGPGTRLTVT.

The V and J genes are TRBV12-3 or TRBV12-4 and TRBJ2-1, with D hard to call. V gave up 5 bases and J gave up 9 bases, with 11 bases separating them. This CDR3 is 12 amino acids long. The CDR3 spells CASSLLSSEQFF. As DNA, the CDR3 is TGTGCCAGCAGTCTACTTAGTTCTGAGCAGTTCTTC.

The genes are TRBV7-3 and TRBJ2-1, with 13 bases matching TRBD2. The length of the CDR3 is 17 residues. V lost 5 bases and J lost 7; bases outside the gene matches: 11. CDR1 is SGHTA, CDR2 FQGTGA, per germline. This chain's CDR3 is CASSPQSGTSGKNEQFF. CDR3 DNA sequence: TGTGCCAGCAGCCCCCAGTCCGGGACTAGCGGGAAGAATGAGCAGTTCTTC. Full variable domain (remainder filled in from reference TRBV7-3 and TRBJ2-1): GAGVSQTPSNKVTEKGKYVELRCDPISGHTALYWYRQSLGQGPEFLIYFQGTGAADDSGLPNDRFFAVRPEGSVSTLKIQRTERGDSAVYLCASSPQSGTSGKNEQFFGPGTRLTVL.

V gene TRBV19 combines with J gene TRBJ1-5; D might be TRBD1 (5 bases). Per germline, CDR1 LNHDA and CDR2 SQIVND (reference sequence). The CDR3 length is 12 residues. V lost 10 bases to trimming and J lost 5 bases, with 12 bases between them. Written as DNA, the CDR3 is TGTGCCACGGGGGGGGTGGATCAGCCCCAGCATTTT. This codes for CATGGVDQPQHF.